Listed below are T cell receptor beta chains from one sample, sequenced in a study of cytomegalovirus exposure and HLA in healthy donors. The table came from immunoSEQ multiplex PCR; TCRdb's copy has only in-frame clones and leaves some out. The table records approximately 150,000 clones, about four fifths of them present only once. Specimen: PBMCs. The origin of the receptors is a male donor in good health and CMV-seronegative. Each CDR3 is given with its conserved first and last residue. The D gene is left open where the match is weak. Clone size is not always given. Where it is, it says once, few, many or a class for expanded clones.

J: TRBJ1-2; D: -; V: TRBV25-1; size: -; DNA: TGTGCCAGCAGTGAATCTCCAGGGCGGTATGGCTACACCTTC; CDR3: CASSESPGRYGYTF
J: TRBJ2-5; D: -; V: TRBV12-2; size: -; DNA: TGTGCAAGTCGCTTAGCTCCAGGACTAGCGGATCAAGAGACCCAGTACTTC; CDR3: CASRLAPGLADQETQYF
J: TRBJ2-7; D: TRBD2; V: TRBV9; size: -; DNA: TGTGCCAGCAGCGCGAGCGGGGGTGGCGGGTACGAGCAGTACTTC; CDR3: CASSASGGGGYEQYF
J: TRBJ2-1; D: -; V: TRBV7-2; size: once; DNA: TGTGCCAGCAGCTTAGGGGTGGAGGGCGTCAATGAGCAGTTCTTC; CDR3: CASSLGVEGVNEQFF
J: TRBJ2-7; D: TRBD2; V: TRBV7-2; size: -; DNA: TGTGCCAGCAGCTCGGGACTAGCCTACGAGCAGTACTTC; CDR3: CASSSGLAYEQYF
J: TRBJ2-7; D: TRBD2; V: TRBV27; size: -; DNA: TGTGCCAGCAGTTTATCGATCGGTGGGCTAGCGGGAGGGGTGCAGTACTTC; CDR3: CASSLSIGGLAGGVQYF
J: TRBJ2-1; D: -; V: TRBV7-8; size: once; DNA: TGTGCCAGCAGCTTAGCGCTAGCTTTAGGTCGTAAGGGGGATGAGCAGTTCTTC; CDR3: CASSLALALGRKGDEQFF
J: TRBJ2-1; D: TRBD2; V: TRBV2; size: -; DNA: TGTGCCAGCAGTGAGTTACTAGCGGGAGCGGATGAGCAGTTCTTC; CDR3: CASSELLAGADEQFF
J: TRBJ1-2; D: -; V: TRBV27; size: -; DNA: TGTGCCAGCAGTTTTCGGGCCGGAGGGCGAGTGGATGGCTACACCTTC; CDR3: CASSFRAGGRVDGYTF
J: TRBJ2-2; D: TRBD1; V: TRBV14; size: -; DNA: TGTGCCAGCAGCCAAGTTCCAGGGGGAAGAACCGGGGAGCTGTTTTTT; CDR3: CASSQVPGGRTGELFF
J: TRBJ2-1; D: TRBD2; V: TRBV28; size: -; DNA: TGTGCCAGCAGTTCAGGCGGGGGGGGAGCCTACAATGAGCAGTTCTTC; CDR3: CASSSGGGGAYNEQFF
J: TRBJ2-7; D: -; V: TRBV30; size: -; DNA: TGTGCCTGGAGTTGGGCCTACGAGCAGTACTTC; CDR3: CAWSWAYEQYF
J: TRBJ2-3; D: TRBD2; V: TRBV15; size: -; DNA: TGTGCCACCAGCAAGAGACTAGCGGGCTACACAGATACGCAGTATTTT; CDR3: CATSKRLAGYTDTQYF
J: TRBJ1-3; D: -; V: TRBV6-5; size: -; DNA: TGTGCCAGCACCCTAGGTATAGGGGCTGGAAACACCATATATTTT; CDR3: CASTLGIGAGNTIYF
J: TRBJ1-2; D: TRBD1; V: TRBV30; size: -; DNA: TGTGCCTGGACCCTCTTTTGGACAGGGACTGGAGCAAACTATGGCTACCCCTTC; CDR3: CAWTLFWTGTGANYGYPF
J: TRBJ1-5; D: -; V: TRBV18; size: -; DNA: TGTGCCAGCTCACCGATCGGGAAGGGCAATCAGCCCCAGCATTTT; CDR3: CASSPIGKGNQPQHF
J: TRBJ2-3; D: TRBD2; V: TRBV28; size: few; DNA: TGTGCCAGCAGCCTAACTAGCGCAAAAGATACGCAGTATTTT; CDR3: CASSLTSAKDTQYF
J: TRBJ2-5; D: -; V: TRBV4-1; size: -; DNA: TGCGCCAGCAGCCAAGAGGGCGTAAGGAAGACCCAGTACTTC; CDR3: CASSQEGVRKTQYF
J: TRBJ2-7; D: TRBD2; V: TRBV6-5; size: -; DNA: TGTGCCGGCAGTTACACTAGCGGGGGAAACTACGAGCAGTACTTC; CDR3: CAGSYTSGGNYEQYF
J: TRBJ2-7; D: -; V: TRBV18; size: -; DNA: TGTGCCAGCTCATCACCCAACGGCGAGCAGTACTTC; CDR3: CASSSPNGEQYF
J: TRBJ2-2; D: -; V: TRBV19; size: -; DNA: TGTGCCAGTAGTATTGGAGAGAACACCGGGGAGCTGTTTTTT; CDR3: CASSIGENTGELFF
J: TRBJ2-3; D: -; V: TRBV4-3; size: -; DNA: TGCGCCAGCAGCCAAGTCAGCGCTAGCACAGATACGCAGTATTTT; CDR3: CASSQVSASTDTQYF
J: TRBJ1-5; D: -; V: TRBV5-5; size: -; DNA: TGTGCCAGCAGCATATCGGACATTTTAAACCAGCCCCAGCATTTT; CDR3: CASSISDILNQPQHF
J: TRBJ1-5; D: TRBD1; V: TRBV27; size: -; DNA: TGTGCCAGCAGTTTATTATGGGACAGGGTAGCCAGCGGGTCCGAACAGCCCCAGCATTTT; CDR3: CASSLLWDRVASGSEQPQHF
J: TRBJ2-1; D: TRBD2; V: TRBV5-1; size: -; DNA: TGCGCCAGCAGCACGACTAGCGGGAGTGTCGATGAGCAGTTCTTC; CDR3: CASSTTSGSVDEQFF
J: TRBJ1-1; D: -; V: TRBV18; size: once; DNA: TGTGCCAGCTCACTCGCCTCGGCGGCTGAAGCTTTCTTT; CDR3: CASSLASAAEAFF
J: TRBJ2-5; D: -; V: TRBV20-1; size: -; DNA: TGCAGTGCTAGAATCTTGGAGACCCAGTACTTC; CDR3: CSARILETQYF
J: TRBJ2-1; D: -; V: TRBV4-3; size: -; DNA: TGCGCCAGCAGCCCCCCAGGGGAGGGTACCTACAATGAGCAGTTCTTC; CDR3: CASSPPGEGTYNEQFF
J: TRBJ2-3; D: TRBD2; V: TRBV15; size: -; DNA: TGTGCCACCAGCAGAACGGGGGGGGCCACAGATACGCAGTATTTT; CDR3: CATSRTGGATDTQYF
J: TRBJ1-2; D: TRBD1; V: TRBV7-9; size: -; DNA: TGTGCCAGCAGCTTGGCACAGGGGGCGGGTGGCTACACCTTC; CDR3: CASSLAQGAGGYTF
J: TRBJ2-1; D: -; V: TRBV7-6; size: few; DNA: TGTGCCAGCAGCTTCGACAGTTACAATGAGCAGTTCTTC; CDR3: CASSFDSYNEQFF
J: TRBJ2-7; D: TRBD2; V: TRBV6-1; size: -; DNA: TGTGCCAGCAGTGGAACGGGGACTAGCGGGAGAGATGAGCAGTACTTC; CDR3: CASSGTGTSGRDEQYF
J: TRBJ1-2; D: -; V: TRBV30; size: -; DNA: TGTGCCTGGACACGTAGCGCTGGCTACACCTTC; CDR3: CAWTRSAGYTF
J: TRBJ2-5; D: TRBD1; V: TRBV5-6; size: -; DNA: TGTGCCAGCAGCTTGGCCGGACAGGGCGGAGAGACCCAGTACTTC; CDR3: CASSLAGQGGETQYF
J: TRBJ1-2; D: -; V: TRBV5-3; size: once; DNA: TGTGCCAGAAGCGGGCGAGGGGGACCAGCTAACTATGGCTACACCTTC; CDR3: CARSGRGGPANYGYTF
J: TRBJ2-7; D: TRBD2; V: TRBV4-1; size: -; DNA: TGCGCCAGCAGCCACGGTACTAGCGGCTACGAGCAGTACTTC; CDR3: CASSHGTSGYEQYF
J: TRBJ2-5; D: -; V: TRBV28; size: -; DNA: TGTGCCAGCAGTCCACCGACAGGCCAAGAGACCCAGTACTTC; CDR3: CASSPPTGQETQYF
J: TRBJ2-1; D: -; V: TRBV15; size: -; DNA: TGTGCCACCAGCAGTGGAGCAGGGGTTGGCAATGAGCAGTTCTTC; CDR3: CATSSGAGVGNEQFF
J: TRBJ1-4; D: -; V: TRBV7-8; size: -; DNA: TGTGCCAGCAGCTACCTTGGCTATGAAAAACTGTTTTTT; CDR3: CASSYLGYEKLFF
J: TRBJ1-4; D: TRBD1; V: TRBV18; size: -; DNA: TGTGCCAGCTCACCACTAGAACAGGGGGTGAGTGAGAAACTGTTTTTT; CDR3: CASSPLEQGVSEKLFF
J: TRBJ2-3; D: -; V: TRBV30; size: -; DNA: TGTGCCTGGACGAGCACAGATACGCAGTATTTT; CDR3: CAWTSTDTQYF
J: TRBJ2-7; D: -; V: TRBV19; size: -; DNA: TGTGCCAGTAGTATAATTAGCTCGTCCGAGCAGTACTTC; CDR3: CASSIISSSEQYF
J: TRBJ2-5; D: -; V: TRBV30; size: -; DNA: TGTGCCTGGAGTGTACAGACAGAGACCCAGTACTTC; CDR3: CAWSVQTETQYF
J: TRBJ2-1; D: TRBD1; V: TRBV11-2; size: -; DNA: TGTGCCAGCAGAGGGACAGGGGACATTGAGCAGTTCTTC; CDR3: CASRGTGDIEQFF
J: TRBJ2-3; D: TRBD1; V: TRBV10-3; size: -; DNA: TGTGCCATCAGACCGGGACAGGGGAGTCAGCACGGCACAGATACGCAGTATTTT; CDR3: CAIRPGQGSQHGTDTQYF